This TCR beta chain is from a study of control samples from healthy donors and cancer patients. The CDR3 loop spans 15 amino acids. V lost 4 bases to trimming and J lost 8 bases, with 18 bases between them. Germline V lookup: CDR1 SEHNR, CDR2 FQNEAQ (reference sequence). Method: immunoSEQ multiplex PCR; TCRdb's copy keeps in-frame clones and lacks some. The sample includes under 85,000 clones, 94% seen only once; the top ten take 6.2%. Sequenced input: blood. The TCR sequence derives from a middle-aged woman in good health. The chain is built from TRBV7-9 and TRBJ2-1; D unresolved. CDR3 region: CASSSTRQASHEQFF. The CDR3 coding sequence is TGTGCCAGCAGCTCGACCCGGCAGGCCTCTCATGAGCAGTTCTTC.